This is a list of T cell receptor beta chains from one sample in a study of blood T cell repertoires in COVID-19. Using immunoSEQ multiplex PCR, the repertoire was profiled, and TCRdb retains in-frame clones only, with some absent. The sample records roughly 90,000 clones, 80% to 85% being singletons. The sequencing input was peripheral blood. Source of these receptors: a woman aged 80 or over with active or convalescent COVID-19. The CDR3 runs from the conserved cysteine through the conserved F or W.

TRBV11-2	TRBJ2-7	CASSLGGQGAHEQYF
TRBV12-3/TRBV12-4	TRBJ1-2	CASSFGTGHGYTF
TRBV5-1	TRBJ1-1	CASSLDAGVRGTEAFF
TRBV7-3	TRBJ2-2	CASSPPGAMVGELFF
TRBV9	TRBJ1-6	CASSAGQGQNSPLHF
TRBV29-1	TRBJ2-3	CSVVGALGVNTQYF
TRBV4-1	TRBJ2-3	CASSQDKGTSGADTQYF
TRBV3-1/TRBV3-2	TRBJ2-7	CASSQGGLARMYEQYF
TRBV14	TRBJ1-4	CASSLSSLTGGKLFF
TRBV13	TRBJ2-3	CASSGEMADTQYF
TRBV18	TRBJ2-5	CASSRGEMETQYF
TRBV9	TRBJ2-1	CASSVTSGGANEQFF
TRBV7-2	TRBJ2-4	CASSSPGQGVNIQYF
TRBV12-2	TRBJ2-4	CASRPRRGIIAKNIQYF
TRBV7-8	TRBJ1-2	CATTLGQGGYGYTF
TRBV18	TRBJ1-1	CASSLSERGNTEAFF
TRBV4-3	TRBJ1-1	CASSPYKGGAGTEAFF
TRBV21-1	TRBJ2-7	CASSQKGIVYEQYF
TRBV9	TRBJ1-2	CASSVGGYGYTF
TRBV19	TRBJ1-1	CASSPFTGYDTEAFF
TRBV5-1	TRBJ2-3	CASRSSGSSTDTQYF
TRBV28	TRBJ1-2	CASSSGQGNYGYTF
TRBV29-1	TRBJ1-2	CSVVSNYGYTF
TRBV9	TRBJ1-2	CASSGQGAYTF
TRBV7-9	TRBJ1-3	CASSLRSGNTIYF
TRBV5-6	TRBJ2-1	CASSLDPRGEQFF
TRBV21-1	TRBJ2-6	CASSKGSLEGRPNSGANVLTF
TRBV28	TRBJ1-2	CASSFPGEGDSYTF
TRBV6-4	TRBJ2-5	CASSDSAWGLPGETQYF
TRBV5-6	TRBJ2-5	CASSIGTSGGKTQYF
TRBV4-1	TRBJ2-5	CASSQKSGGSLRETQYF
TRBV21-1	TRBJ1-1	CASTWQTSRTEAFF
TRBV19	TRBJ2-7	CASSKTGVHEQYF
TRBV6-6	TRBJ2-7	CASSSPGLAYEQYF
TRBV28	TRBJ2-7	CASSAPDRGYEQYF
TRBV7-2	TRBJ2-1	CASSPRLAGGIYNEQFF
TRBV11-2	TRBJ1-1	CASSSGQGRTEAFF
TRBV9	TRBJ2-7	CASSVAPSSYEQYF
TRBV7-6	TRBJ2-5	CASSLAGETQYF
TRBV7-2	TRBJ1-2	CASSLEGAPSGYTF
TRBV29-1	TRBJ1-1	CSVAGTGGSEAFF
TRBV7-3	TRBJ1-1	CASSRTGGEAFF
TRBV9	TRBJ2-7	CASSVGSVGPYEQYF
TRBV11-2	TRBJ1-2	CASSLNGQGGGYTF
TRBV5-1	TRBJ2-3	CASSLDRGQGTDTQYF
TRBV15	TRBJ1-3	CATSRDRERLSGNTIYF
TRBV9	TRBJ1-6	CASSGGVRDSPLHF
TRBV9	TRBJ2-4	CASSSQGERTGKNIQYF
TRBV4-3	TRBJ1-3	CASSQARPGGSGNTIYF
TRBV28	TRBJ2-7	CASSFATGGSYEQYF
TRBV28	TRBJ1-5	CASSLVQGNQPQHF
TRBV2	TRBJ1-6	CASIVSENYNSPLHF
TRBV5-4	TRBJ1-1	CASSLYGSMNTEAFF
TRBV29-1	TRBJ1-2	CSVEREGWRGYTF
TRBV2	TRBJ1-4	CASTQTYWEKLFF
TRBV6-6	TRBJ2-7	CASSPRGDGGYEQYF
TRBV5-1	TRBJ1-4	CASSLAGTRDEKLFF
TRBV12-3/TRBV12-4	TRBJ2-7	CASSPLGYEQYF
TRBV3-1/TRBV3-2	TRBJ1-2	CASSPRGAGGNGYTF
TRBV3-1/TRBV3-2	TRBJ2-3	CASSHWDRISTDTQYF